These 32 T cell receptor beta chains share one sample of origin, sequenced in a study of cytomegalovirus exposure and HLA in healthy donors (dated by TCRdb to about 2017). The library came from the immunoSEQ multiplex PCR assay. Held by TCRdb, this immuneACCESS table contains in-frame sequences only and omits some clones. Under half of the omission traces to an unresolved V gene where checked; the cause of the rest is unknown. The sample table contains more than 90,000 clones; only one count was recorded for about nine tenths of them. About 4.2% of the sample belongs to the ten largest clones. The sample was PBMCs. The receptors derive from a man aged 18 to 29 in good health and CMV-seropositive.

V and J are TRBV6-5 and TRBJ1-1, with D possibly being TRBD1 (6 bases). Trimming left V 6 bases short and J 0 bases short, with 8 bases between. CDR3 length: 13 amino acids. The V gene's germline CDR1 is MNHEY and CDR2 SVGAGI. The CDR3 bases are TGTGCCAGCAGGAGGACAGTGAACACTGAAGCTTTCTTT. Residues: CASRRTVNTEAFF.

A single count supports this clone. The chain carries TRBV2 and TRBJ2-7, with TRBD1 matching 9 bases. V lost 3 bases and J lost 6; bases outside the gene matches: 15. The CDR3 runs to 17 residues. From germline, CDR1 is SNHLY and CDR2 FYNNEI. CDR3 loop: CASSERGTGFSTSEQYF. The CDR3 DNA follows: TGTGCCAGCAGTGAGAGAGGGACAGGGTTTAGTACCTCCGAGCAGTACTTC. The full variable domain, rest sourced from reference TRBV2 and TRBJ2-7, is EPEVTQTPSHQVTQMGQEVILRCVPISNHLYFYWYRQILGQKVEFLVSFYNNEISEKSEIFDDQFSVERPDGSNFTLKIRSTKLEDSAMYFCASSERGTGFSTSEQYFGPGTRLTVT.

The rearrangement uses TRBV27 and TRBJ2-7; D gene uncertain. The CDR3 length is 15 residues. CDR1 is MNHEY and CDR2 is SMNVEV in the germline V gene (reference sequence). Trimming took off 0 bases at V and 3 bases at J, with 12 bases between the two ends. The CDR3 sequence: CASSLSASEDYEQYF. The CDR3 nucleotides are TGTGCCAGCAGTTTATCGGCCAGCGAAGACTACGAGCAGTACTTC.

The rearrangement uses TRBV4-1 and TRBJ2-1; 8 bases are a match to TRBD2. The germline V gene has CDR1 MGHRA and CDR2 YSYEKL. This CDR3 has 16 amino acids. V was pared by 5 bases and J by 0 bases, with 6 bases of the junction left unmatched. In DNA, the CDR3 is TGCGCCAGCAGCTTCGGGGGGGCCCTCTCCTACAATGAGCAGTTCTTC. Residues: CASSFGGALSYNEQFF.

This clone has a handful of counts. The CDR3 sequence: CASTPHPTGGYGYTF. For the CDR3, the DNA is TGTGCCAGCACTCCCCACCCGACAGGGGGCTATGGCTACACCTTC. The rearrangement joins TRBV6-6 to TRBJ1-2; 9 bases are a match to TRBD1. The germline CDR1 and CDR2 sequences are MNHNY and SVGAGI (reference sequence). V trimming: 7 bases; J trimming: 4 bases; junction bases outside the gene matches: 10. The CDR3 is 15 amino acids.

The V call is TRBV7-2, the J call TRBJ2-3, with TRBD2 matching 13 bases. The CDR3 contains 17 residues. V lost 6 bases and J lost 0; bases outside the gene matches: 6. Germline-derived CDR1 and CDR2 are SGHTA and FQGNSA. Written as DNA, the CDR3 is TGTGCCAGCAGACCGGGACTAGCGGGGATTAGCACAGATACGCAGTATTTT. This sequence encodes CASRPGLAGISTDTQYF.

CDR3 amino acids: CSVASGGYYEQYF. CDR3 bases: TGCAGCGTTGCAAGCGGGGGATACTACGAGCAGTACTTC. J is TRBJ2-7 and V is TRBV29-1, with 8 bases identical to TRBD2. The CDR3 has 13 amino acids. With 4 bases clipped from V and 3 bases from J, the junction kept 5 bases outside the gene matches. CDR1 is SQVTM, CDR2 ANQGSEA, per germline.

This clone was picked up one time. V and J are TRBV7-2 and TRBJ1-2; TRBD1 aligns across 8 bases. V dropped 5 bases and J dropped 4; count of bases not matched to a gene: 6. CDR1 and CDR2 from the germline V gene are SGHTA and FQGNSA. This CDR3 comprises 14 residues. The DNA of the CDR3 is TGTGCCAGCAGCGCGCCCGGGACAGGCTATGGCTACACCTTC. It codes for CASSAPGTGYGYTF.

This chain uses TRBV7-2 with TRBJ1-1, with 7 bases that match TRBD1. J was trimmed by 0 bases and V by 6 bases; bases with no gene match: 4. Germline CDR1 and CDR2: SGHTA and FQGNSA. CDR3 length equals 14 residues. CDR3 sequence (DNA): TGTGCCAGCAGGTCGGGACAGCTGAACACTGAAGCTTTCTTT. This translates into CASRSGQLNTEAFF.

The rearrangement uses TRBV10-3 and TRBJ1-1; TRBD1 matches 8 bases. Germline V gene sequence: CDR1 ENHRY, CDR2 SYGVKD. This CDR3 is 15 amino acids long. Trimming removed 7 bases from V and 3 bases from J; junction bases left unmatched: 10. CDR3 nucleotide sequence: TGTGCCATCACCCGGACAGGGAAAGGGTACACTGAAGCTTTCTTT. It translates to CAITRTGKGYTEAFF.

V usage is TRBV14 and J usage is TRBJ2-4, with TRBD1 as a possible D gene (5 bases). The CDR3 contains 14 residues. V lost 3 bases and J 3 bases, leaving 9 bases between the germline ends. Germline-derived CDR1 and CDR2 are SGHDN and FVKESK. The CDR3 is CASSHRVNKNIQYF. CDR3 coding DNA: TGTGCCAGCAGCCACAGGGTAAACAAAAACATTCAGTACTTC.

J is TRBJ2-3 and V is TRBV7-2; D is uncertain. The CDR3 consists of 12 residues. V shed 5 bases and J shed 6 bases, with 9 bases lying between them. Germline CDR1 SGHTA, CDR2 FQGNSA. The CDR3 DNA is TGTGCCAGCAGCCCAACCCGGGATACGCAGTATTTT. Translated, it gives CASSPTRDTQYF. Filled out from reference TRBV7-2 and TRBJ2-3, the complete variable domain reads GAGVSQSPSNKVTEKGKDVELRCDPISGHTALYWYRQSLGQGLEFLIYFQGNSAPDKSGLPSDRFSAERTGGSVSTLTIQRTQQEDSAVYLCASSPTRDTQYFGPGTRLTVL.

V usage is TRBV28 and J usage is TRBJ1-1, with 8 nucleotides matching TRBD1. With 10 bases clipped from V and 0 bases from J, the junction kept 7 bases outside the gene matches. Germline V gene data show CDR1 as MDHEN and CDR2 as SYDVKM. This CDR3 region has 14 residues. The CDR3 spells CAILQGVMNTEAFF. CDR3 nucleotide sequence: TGTGCCATCCTACAGGGGGTCATGAACACTGAAGCTTTCTTT.

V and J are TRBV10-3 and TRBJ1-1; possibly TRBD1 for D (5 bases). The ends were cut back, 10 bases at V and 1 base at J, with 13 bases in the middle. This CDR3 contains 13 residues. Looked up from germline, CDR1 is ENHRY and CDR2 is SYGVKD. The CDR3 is CATSGGWNTEAFF. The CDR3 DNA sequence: TGTGCCACCAGCGGGGGGTGGAACACTGAAGCTTTCTTT.

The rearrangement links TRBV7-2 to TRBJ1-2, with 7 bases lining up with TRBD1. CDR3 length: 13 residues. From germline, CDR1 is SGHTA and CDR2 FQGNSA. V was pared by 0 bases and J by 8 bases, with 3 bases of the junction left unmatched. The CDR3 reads CASSLAQGVGYTF. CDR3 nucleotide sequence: TGTGCCAGCAGCTTAGCGCAGGGGGTCGGCTACACCTTC. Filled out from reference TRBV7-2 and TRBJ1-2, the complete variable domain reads GAGVSQSPSNKVTEKGKDVELRCDPISGHTALYWYRQSLGQGLEFLIYFQGNSAPDKSGLPSDRFSAERTGGSVSTLTIQRTQQEDSAVYLCASSLAQGVGYTFGSGTRLTVV.

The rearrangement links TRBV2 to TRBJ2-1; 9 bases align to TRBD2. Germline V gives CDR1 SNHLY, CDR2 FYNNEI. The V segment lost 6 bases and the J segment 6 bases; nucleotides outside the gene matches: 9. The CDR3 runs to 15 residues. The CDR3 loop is CASSRQRGAPNEQFF. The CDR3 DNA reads TGTGCCAGCAGCCGCCAGCGGGGGGCCCCCAATGAGCAGTTCTTC.

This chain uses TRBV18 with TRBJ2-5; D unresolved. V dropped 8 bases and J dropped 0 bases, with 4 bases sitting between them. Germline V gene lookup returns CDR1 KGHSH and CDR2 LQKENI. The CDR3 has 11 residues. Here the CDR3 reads CASLYQETQYF. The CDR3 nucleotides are TGTGCCAGCCTGTACCAAGAGACCCAGTACTTC.

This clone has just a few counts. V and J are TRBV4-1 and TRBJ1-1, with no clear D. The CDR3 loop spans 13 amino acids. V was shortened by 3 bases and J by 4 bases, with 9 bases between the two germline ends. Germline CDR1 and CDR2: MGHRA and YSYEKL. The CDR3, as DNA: TGCGCCAGCAGCCACACCGGGTCCACTGAAGCTTTCTTT. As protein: CASSHTGSTEAFF.

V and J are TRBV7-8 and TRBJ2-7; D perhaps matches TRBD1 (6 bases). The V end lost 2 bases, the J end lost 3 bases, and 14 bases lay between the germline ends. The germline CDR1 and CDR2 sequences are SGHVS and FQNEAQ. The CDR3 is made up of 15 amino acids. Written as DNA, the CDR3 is TGTGCCAGCAGCTTAACCAGGGACACCCTCTACGAGCAGTACTTC. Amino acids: CASSLTRDTLYEQYF.

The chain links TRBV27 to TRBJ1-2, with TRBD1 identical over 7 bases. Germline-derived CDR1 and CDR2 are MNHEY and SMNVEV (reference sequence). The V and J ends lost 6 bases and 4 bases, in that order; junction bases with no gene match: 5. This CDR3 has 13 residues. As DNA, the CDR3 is TGTGCCAGCAGCCCCGACAGGGCCTATGGCTACACCTTC. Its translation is CASSPDRAYGYTF.

This CDR3 reads CASSPGTDNSPLHF. For the CDR3, the DNA is TGTGCCAGCAGTCCCGGGACAGATAATTCACCCCTCCACTTT. The chain has TRBV6-1 and TRBJ1-6, with 7 bases that match TRBD1. From germline, CDR1 is MNHNS and CDR2 SASEGT. The CDR3 runs to 14 residues. The trim removed 5 bases at V and 5 bases at J, leaving 3 bases unmatched.

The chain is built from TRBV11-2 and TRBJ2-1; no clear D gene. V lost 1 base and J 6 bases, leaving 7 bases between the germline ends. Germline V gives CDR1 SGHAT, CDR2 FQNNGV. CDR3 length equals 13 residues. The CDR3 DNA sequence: TGTGCCAGCAGCTTAGTTCGGTCCAATGAGCAGTTCTTC. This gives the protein CASSLVRSNEQFF. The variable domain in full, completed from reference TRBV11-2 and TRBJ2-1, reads EAGVAQSPRYKIIEKRQSVAFWCNPISGHATLYWYQQILGQGPKLLIQFQNNGVVDDSQLPKDRFSAERLKGVDSTLKIQPAKLEDSAVYLCASSLVRSNEQFFGPGTRLTVL.

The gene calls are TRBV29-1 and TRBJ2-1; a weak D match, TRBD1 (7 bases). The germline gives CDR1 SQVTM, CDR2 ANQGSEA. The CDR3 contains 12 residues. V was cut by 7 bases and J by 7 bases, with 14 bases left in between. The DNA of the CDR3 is TGCAGCGCAGGGGGGCAGTCAAATGAGCAGTTCTTC. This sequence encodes CSAGGQSNEQFF.

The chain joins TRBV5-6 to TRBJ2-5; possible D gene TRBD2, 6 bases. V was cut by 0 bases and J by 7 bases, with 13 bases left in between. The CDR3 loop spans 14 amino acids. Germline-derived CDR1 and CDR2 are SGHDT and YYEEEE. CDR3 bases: TGTGCCAGCAGCTTGGTGATCTCCGGGGGGACCCAGTACTTC. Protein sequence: CASSLVISGGTQYF.

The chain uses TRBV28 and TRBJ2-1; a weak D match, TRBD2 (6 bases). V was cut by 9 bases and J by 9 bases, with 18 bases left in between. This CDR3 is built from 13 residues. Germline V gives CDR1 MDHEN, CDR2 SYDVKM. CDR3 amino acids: CASDGAGIGEQFF. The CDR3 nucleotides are TGTGCCAGTGACGGGGCGGGAATCGGTGAGCAGTTCTTC.

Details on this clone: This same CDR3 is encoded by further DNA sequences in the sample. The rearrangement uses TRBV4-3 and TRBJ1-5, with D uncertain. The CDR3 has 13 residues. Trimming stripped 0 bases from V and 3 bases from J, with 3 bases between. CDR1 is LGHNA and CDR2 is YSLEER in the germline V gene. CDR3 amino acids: CASSQDHNQPQHF. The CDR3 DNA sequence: TGCGCCAGCAGCCAAGATCACAATCAGCCCCAGCATTTT.

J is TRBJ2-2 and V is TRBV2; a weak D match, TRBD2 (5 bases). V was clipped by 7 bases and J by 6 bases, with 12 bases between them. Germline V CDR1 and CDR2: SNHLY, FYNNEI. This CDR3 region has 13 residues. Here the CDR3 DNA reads TGTGCCAGCACGCGGGCCCCGGCCGGGGAGCTGTTTTTT. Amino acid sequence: CASTRAPAGELFF.

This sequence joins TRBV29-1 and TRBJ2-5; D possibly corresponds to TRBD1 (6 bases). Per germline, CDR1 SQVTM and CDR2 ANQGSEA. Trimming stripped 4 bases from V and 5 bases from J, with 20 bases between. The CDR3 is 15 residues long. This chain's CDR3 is CSVGDPQGWGETQYF. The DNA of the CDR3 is TGCAGCGTTGGGGACCCACAGGGATGGGGGGAGACCCAGTACTTC.

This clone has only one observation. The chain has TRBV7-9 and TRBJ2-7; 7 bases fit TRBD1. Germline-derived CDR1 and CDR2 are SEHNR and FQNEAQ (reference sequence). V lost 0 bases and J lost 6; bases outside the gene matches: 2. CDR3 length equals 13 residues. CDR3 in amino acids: CASSLADRAEQYF. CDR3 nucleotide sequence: TGTGCCAGCAGCTTAGCCGACAGGGCCGAGCAGTACTTC.

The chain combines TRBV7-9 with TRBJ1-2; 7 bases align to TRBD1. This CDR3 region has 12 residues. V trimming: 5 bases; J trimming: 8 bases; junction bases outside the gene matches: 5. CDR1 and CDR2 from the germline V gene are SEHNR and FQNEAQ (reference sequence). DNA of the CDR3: TGTGCCAGCAGCATAGACAGGGAAGGCTACACCTTC. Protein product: CASSIDREGYTF.

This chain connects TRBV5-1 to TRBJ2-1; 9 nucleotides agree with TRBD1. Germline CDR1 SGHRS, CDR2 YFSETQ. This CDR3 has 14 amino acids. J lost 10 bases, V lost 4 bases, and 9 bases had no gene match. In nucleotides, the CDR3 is TGCGCCAGCAGCACGGGACAGGGTCTGTCCGAGCAGTTCTTC. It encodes CASSTGQGLSEQFF.

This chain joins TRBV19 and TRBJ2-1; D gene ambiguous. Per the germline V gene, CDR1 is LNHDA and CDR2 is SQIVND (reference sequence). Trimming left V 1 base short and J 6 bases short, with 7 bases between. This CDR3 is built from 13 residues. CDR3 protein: CASSIVARNEQFF. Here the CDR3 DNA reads TGTGCCAGTAGTATAGTGGCCCGCAATGAGCAGTTCTTC.